This T cell receptor (beta chain) was sequenced in a study of T cells in Graves' hyperthyroidism and ophthalmopathy. Turning to the study itself: The initial diagnosis was the point when peripheral blood was collected, ahead of any treatment.

Study-wide results and limits: The blood repertoire included most of the expanded thyroid clonotypes above 0.001.

This clonotype has a count of ten or more. As yet, its antigen is unknown. There are 15 residues in the CDR3. Germline CDR1 and CDR2: ENHRY and SYGVKD. The V end lost 10 bases, the J end lost 4 bases, and 22 bases lay between the germline ends. TCR beta CDR3 sequences were amplified from RNA transcripts. Primed by the HTBI set, a first-round RT-PCR was run on the TCR CDR3. Each CDR3 protein is one row after TCRdb ran MiXCR on the multiplex PCR reads. Counted here are some 440,000 distinct CDR3 sequences, roughly 14% occurring once; the ten biggest clones make up 7.5% to 9%. Thyroid ultrasound, orbital computed tomography, clinical symptoms, and serum thyroxine and TRAb underpinned diagnoses. PBMCs stemmed from around 10 ml fresh peripheral blood.

The sample taken for sequencing was blood. The source is a woman in her late teens or twenties with Graves' hyperthyroidism. The genes are TRBV10-3 and TRBJ1-2; a possible D gene is TRBD1 (5 bases). CDR3 nucleotides: TGTGCCAGTTACTCCGGGACGGAAGCCTTCTATGGCTACACCTTC. This gives the protein CASYSGTEAFYGYTF.